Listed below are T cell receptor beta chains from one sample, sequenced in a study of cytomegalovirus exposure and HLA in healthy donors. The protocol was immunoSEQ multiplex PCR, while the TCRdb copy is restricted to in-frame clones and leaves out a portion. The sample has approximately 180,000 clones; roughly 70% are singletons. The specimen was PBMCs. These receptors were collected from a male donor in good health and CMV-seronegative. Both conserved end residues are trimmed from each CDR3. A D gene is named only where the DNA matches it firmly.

ASSYNSNQPQH TRBV6-5 11 .
ASSPGQGVAGNTIY TRBV9 14 TRBD1
ASSRPSYEQY TRBV6-5 10 .
ASSRLAGRADEQY TRBV11-3 13 TRBD2
ASSYSDRDLPQH TRBV6-5 12 TRBD1
ASSSAGGPYNEQF TRBV28 13 TRBD2
ASSRLNTEAF TRBV6-5 10 .
ASSPGSNQPQH TRBV6-5 11 .
ASSSAYEQY TRBV7-9 9 .
ASRTTGVGDNEQF TRBV4-3 13 .
ATRGGGNTEAF TRBV4-1 11 .
ASSLGGVDTEAF TRBV7-9 12 .
ASSSQDSNEKLF TRBV13 12 .
ASSLGQGTGNTIY TRBV5-5 13 .
ASSNAGRWVSQPQH TRBV6-6 14 .
ASSYGDRDSEKLF TRBV6-5 13 TRBD1
ASTPTGSYGYT TRBV6-1 11 TRBD1
ATSMSRDTNNEQF TRBV15 13 .
ASSDGAERSPLH TRBV6-5 12 .
ASRSGRNYEQY TRBV28 11 TRBD2
AWDRARDQPQH TRBV30 11 TRBD1
ASSQDEASGTLGNHEQY TRBV4-3 17 TRBD2
ASSAVPGLAGGEQY TRBV9 14 TRBD2
AWSTSGSYGYT TRBV30 11 .
ASSQKRTSGYEQY TRBV4-3 13 TRBD2
ASSLNGQGTDEQF TRBV18 13 TRBD1
SVAGGRANGELF TRBV29-1 12 TRBD2
ASSLLSGGSNQPQH TRBV28 14 .
ASSEGRRTEAF TRBV10-1 11 .
ATSRAMTGSEPQH TRBV15 13 .
ASRSWQGARGYT TRBV28 12 TRBD1
ASSIARGTEAF TRBV19 11 .
VGRGYDYGYT TRBV29-1 10 .
AWSVETYSNQPQH TRBV30 13 .
ASSYYTEAF TRBV6-5 9 .
SVSSGLAGGFNEQF TRBV29-1 14 TRBD2
ASSAQTDGNTIY TRBV9 12 .
ASSESTSGRDSPLH TRBV10-2 14 .
AISGSYSNQPQH TRBV10-3 12 .
ASSEYRGSHSGNTIY TRBV10-2 15 TRBD1
ASSLSRGEGRGDTQY TRBV28 15 TRBD2
ASSQSTSGRAFHEQY TRBV4-1 15 TRBD2
ASSSQGADGYT TRBV19 11 TRBD1
AWSEWESNQPQH TRBV30 12 .
ASSLREGGNQPQH TRBV4-1 13 .
ASSTGLQETQY TRBV10-1 11 .
ASSLFSYEQY TRBV28 10 .
AIKEQGNQPQH TRBV10-3 11 TRBD1
ASSRMGLAGGYNEQF TRBV14 15 TRBD2
ASSESEGASNQPQH TRBV10-1 14 TRBD1
ASRGTETYEQY TRBV6-5 11 TRBD1
ASSPFLAQSSYNEQF TRBV19 15 .
ASSLGQGSGGEQY TRBV27 13 TRBD1
AGSAGQGFYSNQPQH TRBV9 15 TRBD1
ASSLQAFQGGYT TRBV6-6 12 .
ASSLRFEQY TRBV7-9 9 .
ASSQSALAGGFDEQF TRBV4-2 15 TRBD2
AWTPGRNTEAF TRBV30 11 .
ASSSRRGTEAF TRBV19 11 .
ASTPGRGGEMTEAF TRBV4-1 14 .